This TCR beta chain was found in a study of blood T cell repertoires in COVID-19. Adults between roughly 18 and 90 years of age took part from approximately 24 US areas. Sequencing used immunoSEQ multiplex PCR; TCRdb keeps in-frame clones, though not all of them. The table shows 150,000 to 200,000 clones, with around 92% occurring only once. The CDR3 is 17 amino acids. The junction had 10 bases not matched to a gene; V was cut back by 8 bases and J by 5 bases. Germline lookup yields CDR1 LNHDA and CDR2 SQIVND (reference sequence). A single count supports this clone. The receptor was isolated from a woman aged 18-35 years who had recovered from COVID-19. Specimen: PBMCs or T cells enriched from blood (not recorded which). The chain is built from TRBV19 and TRBJ2-2; 14 positions agree with TRBD2. The CDR3 sequence is CASYQVTSGGVTGELFF. In DNA form, the CDR3 reads TGTGCCAGTTATCAAGTGACTAGCGGGGGGGTAACCGGGGAGCTGTTTTTT.